This entry lists 21 T cell receptor beta chains sequenced from one sample in a study of T cells expressing NK-cell markers (dated by TCRdb to between 2020 and 2021). Preparation of the library involved 5' RACE. TCRdb records Illumina HiSeq 2000 as the sequencer. TCRdb reprocessed the reads, and each CDR3 protein sequence is entered once, without DNA. The table of this sample itemizes 400,000 or so distinct CDR3 sequences. Jointly, the top ten make up about 10% of the sample. Sequenced material: blood T cells: a sorted CD56 or NKG2C T cell subset, CD4+ or CD8+ T cells, or bulk PBMC T cells (not recorded which). These receptors originate from a woman in her fifties or sixties in good health. Donor details come from another sample of the same person, matched by shared clones.

The chain has TRBV27 and TRBJ2-1; the D gene TCRdb calls, TRBD1, cannot be checked with no DNA. The CDR3 sequence is 15 residues long. Germline V lookup: CDR1 MNHEY, CDR2 SMNVEV (reference sequence). Here the CDR3 reads CASSLSGTGYNEQFF.

The V and J genes are TRBV11-3 and TRBJ2-4; TCRdb outputs TRBD2, but without DNA this stays unchecked. The CDR3 covers 14 residues. Per the germline V gene, CDR1 is SGHNT and CDR2 is YENEEA. CDR3 loop: CASSPRSRGDIQYF.

V gene TRBV5-1 combines with J gene TRBJ2-1. This CDR3 has 16 amino acids. Germline loops: CDR1 SGHRS, CDR2 YFSETQ. The CDR3 is CASSLTWRTSYNEQFF.

This sequence joins TRBV7-9 and TRBJ2-7; TCRdb indicates TRBD1, and absent DNA this call remains unverified. This CDR3 region has 14 residues. CDR1 SEHNR and CDR2 FQNEAQ come from the germline V gene (reference sequence). CDR3 sequence: CASSLTGYYYEQYF.

The chain recombines TRBV25-1 with TRBJ1-3. CDR3 size: 16 residues. Germline V gene data show CDR1 as MGHDK and CDR2 as SYGVNS. CDR3 sequence: CASSEFRTNSGNTIYF.

The chain couples TRBV28 to TRBJ2-1; TCRdb reports TRBD2, a call that lacks DNA to check it against. Germline loops: CDR1 MDHEN, CDR2 SYDVKM. The CDR3 runs 14 residues. CDR3 loop: CASSPGPTRNEQFF.

The chain recombines TRBV9 with TRBJ2-5. This CDR3 spans 16 amino acids. Germline lookup yields CDR1 SGDLS and CDR2 YYNGEE. This CDR3 reads CASSPSAWANQETQYF.

The genes are TRBV6-5 and TRBJ2-2; TCRdb reports TRBD1, a call that lacks DNA to check it against. CDR3 size: 14 residues. CDR1 MNHEY and CDR2 SVGAGI come from the germline V gene. This CDR3 reads CASSGRAIRGELFF.

The V call is TRBV21-1, the J call TRBJ2-2; as DNA is missing, the TRBD1 call by TCRdb cannot be tested. TRBV21-1 counts as a pseudogene. The CDR3 extends over 13 amino acids. The CDR3 here is CASSSRGAEELFF.

V gene TRBV5-5 combines with J gene TRBJ2-5. This CDR3 spans 13 amino acids. The germline V gene encodes CDR1 SGHKS and CDR2 YYEKEE (reference sequence). The chain's CDR3 is CASIAYPWETQYF.

CDR3 loop: CASSVGYWNEQYF. This chain links TRBV9 with TRBJ2-7. Germline V CDR1 and CDR2: SGDLS, YYNGEE. The CDR3 totals 13 residues. The full variable domain, in which reference TRBV9 and TRBJ2-7 provide the parts outside the CDR3, is DSGVTQTPKHLITATGQRVTLRCSPRSGDLSVYWYQQSLDQGLQFLIQYYNGEERAKGNILERFSAQQFPDLHSELNLSSLELGDSALYFCASSVGYWNEQYFGPGTRLTVT.

The CDR3 here is CSARSRDTNTGELFF. V and J are TRBV20-1 and TRBJ2-2; with no DNA, the TCRdb D assignment of TRBD1 cannot be verified. The CDR3 length is 15 residues. Germline V gives CDR1 DFQATT, CDR2 SNEGSKA (reference sequence).

This chain links TRBV4-1 with TRBJ2-3; the TCRdb call, TRBD1, lacks DNA for checking. The CDR3 is 14 residues long. Germline CDR1 reads MGHRA; CDR2 reads YSYEKL. The CDR3 region is CASSLGVRTDTQYF.

This chain joins TRBV29-1 and TRBJ2-1; the D gene TCRdb calls, TRBD2, cannot be checked with no DNA. The CDR3 contains 14 residues. Germline lookup yields CDR1 SQVTM and CDR2 ANQGSEA. CDR3 loop: CSVIRTSALDEQFF.

This rearrangement joins TRBV6-1 to TRBJ2-6. CDR1 is MNHNS and CDR2 is SASEGT in the germline V gene. This CDR3 spans 15 amino acids. The CDR3 loop is CASTDASSGANVLTF.

This chain joins TRBV5-6 and TRBJ1-1. This CDR3 is built from 16 residues. Germline CDR1 SGHDT, CDR2 YYEEEE. The CDR3 spells CASSLYNRVPNTEAFF.

V usage is TRBV3-1 and J usage is TRBJ2-3. CDR3 length equals 13 residues. Germline CDR1 and CDR2: LGHDT and YNNKEL (reference sequence). The CDR3 reads CASSGVITDTQYF.

V is TRBV7-9 and J is TRBJ2-7; TCRdb returns TRBD2, unconfirmable since there is no DNA. Germline assignment: CDR1 SEHNR and CDR2 FQNEAQ (reference sequence). The CDR3 totals 16 residues. The CDR3 protein is CASSLGWLAGRLEQYF. Looking up the rest from reference TRBV7-9 and TRBJ2-7 gives the full variable domain: DTGVSQNPRHKITKRGQNVTFRCDPISEHNRLYWYRQTLGQGPEFLTYFQNEAQLEKSRLLSDRFSAERPKGSFSTLEIQRTEQGDSAMYLCASSLGWLAGRLEQYFGPGTRLTVT.

The CDR3: CASRSLTQGTSNWHEQFF. The chain carries TRBV6-5 and TRBJ2-1; absent DNA, TCRdb's TRBD2 call cannot be checked. The germline gives CDR1 MNHEY, CDR2 SVGAGI. CDR3 length equals 18 residues.

The chain is built from TRBV7-9 and TRBJ1-1; TCRdb indicates TRBD1, and absent DNA this call remains unverified. Germline loops: CDR1 SEHNR, CDR2 FQNEAQ (reference sequence). CDR3 length: 14 amino acids. This CDR3 is CASSWDRGLDEAFF.

The rearrangement links TRBV30 to TRBJ2-5; there is no DNA to check the TCRdb D call of TRBD1. This CDR3 contains 13 residues. From germline, CDR1 is GTSNPN and CDR2 SVGIG (reference sequence). The CDR3 here is CAWNREAQETQYF.